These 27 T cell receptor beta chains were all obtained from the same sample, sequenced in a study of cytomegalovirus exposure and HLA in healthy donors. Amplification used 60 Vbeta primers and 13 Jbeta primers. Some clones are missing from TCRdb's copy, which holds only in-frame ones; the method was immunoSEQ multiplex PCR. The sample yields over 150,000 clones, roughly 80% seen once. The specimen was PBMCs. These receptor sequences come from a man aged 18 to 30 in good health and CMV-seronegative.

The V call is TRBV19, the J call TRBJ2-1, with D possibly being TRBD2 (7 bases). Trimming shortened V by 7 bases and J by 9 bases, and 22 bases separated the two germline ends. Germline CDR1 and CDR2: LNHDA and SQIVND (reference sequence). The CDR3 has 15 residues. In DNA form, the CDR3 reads TGTGCCAGTAAGGACCCTGGGGGGGGCGCGGGTGAGCAGTTCTTC. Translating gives CASKDPGGGAGEQFF.

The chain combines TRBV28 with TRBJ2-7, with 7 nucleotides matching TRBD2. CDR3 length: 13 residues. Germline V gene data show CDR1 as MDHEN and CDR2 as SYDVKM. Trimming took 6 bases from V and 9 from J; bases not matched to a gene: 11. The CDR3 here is CASRGNRTSVQYF. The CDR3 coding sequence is TGTGCCAGCAGGGGTAACAGGACTAGTGTGCAGTACTTC.

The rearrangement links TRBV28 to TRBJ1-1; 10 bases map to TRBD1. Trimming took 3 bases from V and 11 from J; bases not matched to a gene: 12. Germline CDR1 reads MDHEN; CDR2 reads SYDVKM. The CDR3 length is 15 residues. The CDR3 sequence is CASSFIYSGTGVAFF. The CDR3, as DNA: TGTGCCAGCAGTTTTATATATTCCGGGACAGGGGTGGCTTTCTTT. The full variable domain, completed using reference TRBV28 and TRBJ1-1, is DVKVTQSSRYLVKRTGEKVFLECVQDMDHENMFWYRQDPGLGLRLIYFSYDVKMKEKGDIPEGYSVSREKKERFSLILESASTNQTSMYLCASSFIYSGTGVAFFGQGTRLTVV.

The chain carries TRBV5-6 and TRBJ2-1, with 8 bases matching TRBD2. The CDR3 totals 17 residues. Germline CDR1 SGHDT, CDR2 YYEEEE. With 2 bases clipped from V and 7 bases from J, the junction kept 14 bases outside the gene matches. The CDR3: CASSFEWGSKRENEQFF. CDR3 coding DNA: TGTGCCAGCAGCTTTGAGTGGGGCTCTAAGCGGGAGAATGAGCAGTTCTTC.

CDR3 protein: CASSQRGSAPSYEQYF. The CDR3 nucleotides are TGTGCCAGCAGCCAACGGGGGAGCGCTCCCTCCTACGAGCAGTACTTC. The J gene is TRBJ2-7, the V gene TRBV14, with D possibly matching TRBD2 (6 bases). CDR3 size: 16 residues. Looked up from germline, CDR1 is SGHDN and CDR2 is FVKESK. V lost 2 bases and J lost 0, with 14 bases in between.

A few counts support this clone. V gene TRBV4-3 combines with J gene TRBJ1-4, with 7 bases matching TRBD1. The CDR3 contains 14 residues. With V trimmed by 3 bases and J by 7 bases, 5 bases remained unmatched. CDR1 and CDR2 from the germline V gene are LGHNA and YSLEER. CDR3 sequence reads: CASSQTGSSEKLFF. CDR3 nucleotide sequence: TGCGCCAGCAGCCAGACAGGGAGTAGTGAAAAACTGTTTTTT.

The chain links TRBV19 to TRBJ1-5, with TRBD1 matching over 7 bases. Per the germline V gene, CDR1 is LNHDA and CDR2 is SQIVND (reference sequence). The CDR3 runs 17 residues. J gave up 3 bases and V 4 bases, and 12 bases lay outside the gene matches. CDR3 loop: CASSKGRGQINNQPQHF. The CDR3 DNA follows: TGTGCCAGTAGTAAAGGCAGGGGACAGATCAACAATCAGCCCCAGCATTTT.

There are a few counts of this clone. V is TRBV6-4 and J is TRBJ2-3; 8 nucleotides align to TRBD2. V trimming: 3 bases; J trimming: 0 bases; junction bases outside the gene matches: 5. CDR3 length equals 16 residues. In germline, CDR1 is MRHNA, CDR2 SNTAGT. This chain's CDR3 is CASSETSGASTDTQYF. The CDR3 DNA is TGTGCCAGCAGTGAAACTAGCGGAGCGAGCACAGATACGCAGTATTTT.

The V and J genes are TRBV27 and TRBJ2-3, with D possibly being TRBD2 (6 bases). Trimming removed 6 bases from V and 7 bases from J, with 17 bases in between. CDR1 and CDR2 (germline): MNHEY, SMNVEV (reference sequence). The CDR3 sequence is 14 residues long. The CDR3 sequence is CASSPRDFSYTQYF. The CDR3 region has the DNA TGTGCCAGCAGCCCCCGGGACTTCTCCTATACGCAGTATTTT.

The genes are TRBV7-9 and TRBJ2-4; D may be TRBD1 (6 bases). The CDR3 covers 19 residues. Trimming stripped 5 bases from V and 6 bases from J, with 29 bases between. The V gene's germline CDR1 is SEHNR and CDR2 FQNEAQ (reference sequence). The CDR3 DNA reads TGTGCCAGCAGCCCATGGGACGGAGGAGGCAGGGGTAATCCAAACATTCAGTACTTC. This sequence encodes CASSPWDGGGRGNPNIQYF. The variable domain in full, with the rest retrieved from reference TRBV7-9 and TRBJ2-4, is DTGVSQNPRHKITKRGQNVTFRCDPISEHNRLYWYRQTLGQGPEFLTYFQNEAQLEKSRLLSDRFSAERPKGSFSTLEIQRTEQGDSAMYLCASSPWDGGGRGNPNIQYFGAGTRLSVL.

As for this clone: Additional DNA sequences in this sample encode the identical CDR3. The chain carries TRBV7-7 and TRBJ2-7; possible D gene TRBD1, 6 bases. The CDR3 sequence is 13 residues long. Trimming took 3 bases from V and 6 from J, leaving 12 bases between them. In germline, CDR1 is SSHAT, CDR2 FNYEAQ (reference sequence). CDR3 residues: CASSLARGGEQYF. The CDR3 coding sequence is TGTGCCAGCAGCTTGGCCAGGGGTGGCGAGCAGTACTTC.

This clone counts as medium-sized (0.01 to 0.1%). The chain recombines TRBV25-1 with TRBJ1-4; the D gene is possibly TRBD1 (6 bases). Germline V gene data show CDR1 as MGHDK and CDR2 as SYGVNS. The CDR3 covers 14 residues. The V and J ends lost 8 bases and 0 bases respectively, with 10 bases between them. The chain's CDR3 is CASARGTTNEKLFF. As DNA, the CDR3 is TGTGCCAGCGCTAGGGGGACAACTAATGAAAAACTGTTTTTT.

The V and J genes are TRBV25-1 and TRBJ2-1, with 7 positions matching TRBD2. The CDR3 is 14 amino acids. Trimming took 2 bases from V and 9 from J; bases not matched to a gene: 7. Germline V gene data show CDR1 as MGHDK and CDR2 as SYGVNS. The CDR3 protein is CASSEAGVRGEQFF. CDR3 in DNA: TGTGCCAGCAGTGAAGCGGGAGTACGGGGTGAGCAGTTCTTC. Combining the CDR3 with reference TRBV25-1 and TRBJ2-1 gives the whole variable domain EADIYQTPRYLVIGTGKKITLECSQTMGHDKMYWYQQDPGMELHLIHYSYGVNSTEKGDLSSESTVSRIRTEHFPLTLESARPSHTSQYLCASSEAGVRGEQFFGPGTRLTVL.

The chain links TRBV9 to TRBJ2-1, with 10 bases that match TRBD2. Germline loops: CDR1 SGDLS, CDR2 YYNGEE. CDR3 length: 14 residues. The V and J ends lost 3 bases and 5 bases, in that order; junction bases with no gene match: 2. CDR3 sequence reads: CASSGTSGDNEQFF. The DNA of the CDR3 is TGTGCCAGCAGCGGGACTAGCGGAGACAATGAGCAGTTCTTC.

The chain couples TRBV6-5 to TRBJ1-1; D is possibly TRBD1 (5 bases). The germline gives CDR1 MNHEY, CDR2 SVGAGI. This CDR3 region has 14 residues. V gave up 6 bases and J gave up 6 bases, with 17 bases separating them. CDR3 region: CASSGAGGWSEAFF. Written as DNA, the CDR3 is TGTGCCAGCAGCGGGGCGGGGGGTTGGTCTGAAGCTTTCTTT.

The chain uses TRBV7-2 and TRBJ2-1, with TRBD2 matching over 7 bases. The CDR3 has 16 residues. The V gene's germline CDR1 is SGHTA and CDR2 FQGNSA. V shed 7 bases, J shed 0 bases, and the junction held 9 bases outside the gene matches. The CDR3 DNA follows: TGTGCCAGCACCGCCCAGGGCGGGAGCTCCTACAATGAGCAGTTCTTC. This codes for CASTAQGGSSYNEQFF.

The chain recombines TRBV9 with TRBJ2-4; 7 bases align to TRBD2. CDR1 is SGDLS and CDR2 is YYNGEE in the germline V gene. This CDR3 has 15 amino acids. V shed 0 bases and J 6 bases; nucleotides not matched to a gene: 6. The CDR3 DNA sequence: TGTGCCAGCAGCGTAGGGGAGGGCGGGAGAAACATTCAGTACTTC. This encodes CASSVGEGGRNIQYF.

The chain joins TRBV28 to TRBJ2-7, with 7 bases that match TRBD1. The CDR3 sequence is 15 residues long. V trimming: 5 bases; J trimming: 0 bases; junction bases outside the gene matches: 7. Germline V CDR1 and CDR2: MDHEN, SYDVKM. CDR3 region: CASSPGQEGSYEQYF. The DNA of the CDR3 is TGTGCCAGCAGTCCAGGACAGGAAGGCTCCTACGAGCAGTACTTC.

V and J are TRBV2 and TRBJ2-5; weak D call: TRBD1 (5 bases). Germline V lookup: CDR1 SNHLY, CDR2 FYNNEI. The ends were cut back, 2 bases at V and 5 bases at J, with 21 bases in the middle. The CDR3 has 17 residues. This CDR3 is CASSEIDSQVELETQYF. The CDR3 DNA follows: TGTGCCAGCAGTGAAATTGACAGTCAGGTTGAATTGGAGACCCAGTACTTC. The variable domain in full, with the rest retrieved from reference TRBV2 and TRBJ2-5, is EPEVTQTPSHQVTQMGQEVILRCVPISNHLYFYWYRQILGQKVEFLVSFYNNEISEKSEIFDDQFSVERPDGSNFTLKIRSTKLEDSAMYFCASSEIDSQVELETQYFGPGTRLLVL.

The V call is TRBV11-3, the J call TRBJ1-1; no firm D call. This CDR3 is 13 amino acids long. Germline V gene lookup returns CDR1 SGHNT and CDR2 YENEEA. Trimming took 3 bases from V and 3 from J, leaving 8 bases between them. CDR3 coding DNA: TGTGCCAGCAGCTTCGGAGAGGACACTGAAGCTTTCTTT. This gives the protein CASSFGEDTEAFF.

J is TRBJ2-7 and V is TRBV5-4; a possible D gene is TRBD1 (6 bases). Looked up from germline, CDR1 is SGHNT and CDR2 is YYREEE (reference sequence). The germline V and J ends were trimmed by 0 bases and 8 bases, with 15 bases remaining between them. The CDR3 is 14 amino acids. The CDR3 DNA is TGTGCCAGCAGCTTGGCCGGGAACAGGGTTAAGCAGTACTTC. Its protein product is CASSLAGNRVKQYF.

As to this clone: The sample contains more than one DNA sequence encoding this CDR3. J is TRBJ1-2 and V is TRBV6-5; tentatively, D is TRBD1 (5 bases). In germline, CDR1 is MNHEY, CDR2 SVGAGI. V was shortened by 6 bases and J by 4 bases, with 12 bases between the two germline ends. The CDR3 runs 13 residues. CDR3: CASSPDRAYGYTF. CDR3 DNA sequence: TGTGCCAGCAGCCCCGACAGAGCCTATGGCTACACCTTC.

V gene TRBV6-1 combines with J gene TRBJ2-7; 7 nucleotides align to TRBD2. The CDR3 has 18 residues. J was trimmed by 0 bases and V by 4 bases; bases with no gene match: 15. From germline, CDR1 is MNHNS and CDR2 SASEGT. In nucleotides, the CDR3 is TGTGCCAGCAGTGCACTTCTCGGGGGGACTGCAAGCTCCTACGAGCAGTACTTC. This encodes CASSALLGGTASSYEQYF.

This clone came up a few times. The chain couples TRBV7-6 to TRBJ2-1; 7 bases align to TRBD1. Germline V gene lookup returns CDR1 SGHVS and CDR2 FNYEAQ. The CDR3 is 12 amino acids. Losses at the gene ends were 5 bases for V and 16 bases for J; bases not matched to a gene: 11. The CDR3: CASSPGTANTFF. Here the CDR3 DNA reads TGTGCCAGCAGCCCGGGGACAGCGAACACCTTCTTC.

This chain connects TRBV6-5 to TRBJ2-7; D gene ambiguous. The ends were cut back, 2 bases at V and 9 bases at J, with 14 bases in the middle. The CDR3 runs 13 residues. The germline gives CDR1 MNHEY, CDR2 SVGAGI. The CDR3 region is CASSYGPVGGQYF. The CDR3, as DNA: TGTGCCAGCAGTTACGGGCCAGTTGGTGGGCAGTACTTC.

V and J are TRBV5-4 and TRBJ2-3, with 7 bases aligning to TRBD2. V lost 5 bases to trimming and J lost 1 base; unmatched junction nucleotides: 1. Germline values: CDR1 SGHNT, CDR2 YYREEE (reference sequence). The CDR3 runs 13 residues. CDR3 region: CASRTSGTDTQYF. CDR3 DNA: TGTGCCAGCAGAACTAGCGGCACAGATACGCAGTATTTT.

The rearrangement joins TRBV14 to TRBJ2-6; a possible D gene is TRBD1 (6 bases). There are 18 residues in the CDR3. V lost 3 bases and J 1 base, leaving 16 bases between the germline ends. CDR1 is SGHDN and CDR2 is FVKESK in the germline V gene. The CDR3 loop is CASSHLTGLMSGANVLTF. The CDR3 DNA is TGTGCCAGCAGCCATCTCACAGGGCTTATGTCTGGGGCCAACGTCCTGACTTTC.